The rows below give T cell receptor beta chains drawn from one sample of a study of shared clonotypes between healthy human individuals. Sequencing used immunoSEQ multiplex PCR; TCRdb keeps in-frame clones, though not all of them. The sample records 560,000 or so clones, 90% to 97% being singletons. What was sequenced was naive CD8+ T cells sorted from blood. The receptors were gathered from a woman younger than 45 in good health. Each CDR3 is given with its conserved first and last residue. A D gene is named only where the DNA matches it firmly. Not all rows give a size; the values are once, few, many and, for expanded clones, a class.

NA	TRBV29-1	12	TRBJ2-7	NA	CSVEAGAYEQYF	TGCAGCGTTGAAGCAGGGGCTTACGAGCAGTACTTC
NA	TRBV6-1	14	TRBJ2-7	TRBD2	CASSDWTSGYEQYF	TGTGCCAGCAGTGACTGGACTAGCGGCTACGAGCAGTACTTC
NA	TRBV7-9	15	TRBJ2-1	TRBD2	CASSSGTSVDNEQFF	TGTGCCAGCAGCTCCGGGACTAGCGTAGACAATGAGCAGTTCTTC
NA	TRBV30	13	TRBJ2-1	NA	CAWTVDSYNEQFF	TGTGCCTGGACGGTGGATTCCTACAATGAGCAGTTCTTC
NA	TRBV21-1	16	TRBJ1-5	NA	CASSKARGRTNQPQHF	TGTGCCAGCAGCAAAGCAAGGGGGCGGACGAATCAGCCCCAGCATTTT
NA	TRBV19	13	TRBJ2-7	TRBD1	CASRQGATYEQYF	TGTGCCAGTAGGCAGGGGGCAACCTACGAGCAGTACTTC
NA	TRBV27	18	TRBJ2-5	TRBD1	CASSFLVGTGVSQETQYF	TGTGCCAGCAGTTTTCTTGTTGGTACAGGGGTATCCCAAGAGACCCAGTACTTC
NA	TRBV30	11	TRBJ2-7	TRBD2	CAWSVREVQYF	TGTGCCTGGAGTGTACGGGAGGTCCAGTACTTC
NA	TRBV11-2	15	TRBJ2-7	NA	CASSFPGSLSYEQYF	TGTGCCAGCAGCTTCCCCGGATCTCTCTCCTACGAGCAGTACTTC
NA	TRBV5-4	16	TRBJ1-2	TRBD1	CASSLEGTGGAYGYTF	TGTGCCAGCAGCTTGGAGGGGACAGGGGGTGCCTATGGCTACACCTTC
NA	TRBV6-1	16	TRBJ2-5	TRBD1	CASSARDRDIQETQYF	TGTGCCAGCAGTGCCCGGGACAGAGATATCCAAGAGACCCAGTACTTC
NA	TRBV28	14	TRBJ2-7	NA	CASSFGGTAYEQYF	TGTGCCAGCAGTTTCGGGGGCACAGCCTACGAGCAGTACTTC
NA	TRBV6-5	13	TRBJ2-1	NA	CASSYSPYDEQFF	TGTGCCAGCAGTTACTCTCCCTACGATGAGCAGTTCTTC
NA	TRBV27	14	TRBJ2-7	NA	CASSFGRSSYEQYF	TGTGCCAGCAGTTTCGGCAGGAGCTCCTACGAGCAGTACTTC
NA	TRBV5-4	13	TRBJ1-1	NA	CASSLGDNTEAFF	TGTGCCAGCAGCTTGGGGGATAACACTGAAGCTTTCTTT
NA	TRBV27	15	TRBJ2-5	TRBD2	CASSLGLAGEETQYF	TGTGCCAGCAGCCTGGGACTAGCGGGAGAAGAGACCCAGTACTTC
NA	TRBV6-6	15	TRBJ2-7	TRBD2	CASSSYLAGAGEQYF	TGTGCCAGCAGTTCGTATCTAGCGGGAGCGGGCGAGCAGTACTTC
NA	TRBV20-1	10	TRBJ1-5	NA	CSDPYQPQHF	TGCAGTGACCCGTATCAGCCCCAGCATTTT
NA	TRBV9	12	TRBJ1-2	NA	CASSQLHYGYTF	TGTGCCAGCAGCCAACTCCACTATGGCTACACCTTC
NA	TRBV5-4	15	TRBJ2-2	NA	CASTETAANTGELFF	TGTGCCAGCACCGAGACGGCCGCGAACACCGGGGAGCTGTTTTTT
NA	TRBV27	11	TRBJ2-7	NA	CASSLGNEQYF	TGTGCCAGCAGTTTGGGTAACGAGCAGTACTTC
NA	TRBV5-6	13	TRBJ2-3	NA	CASSLVAADTQYF	TGTGCCAGCAGCTTGGTGGCAGCAGATACGCAGTATTTT
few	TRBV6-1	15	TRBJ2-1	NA	CASSEEASPYNEQFF	TGTGCCAGCAGTGAAGAAGCTAGCCCTTACAATGAGCAGTTCTTC
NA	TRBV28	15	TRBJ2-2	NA	CASSYSQAGTGELFF	TGTGCCAGCAGTTACTCGCAGGCGGGCACCGGGGAGCTGTTTTTT
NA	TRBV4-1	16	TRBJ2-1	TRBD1	CASSRYPDRGQDEQFF	TGCGCCAGCAGCCGGTACCCGGACAGGGGGCAGGATGAGCAGTTCTTC
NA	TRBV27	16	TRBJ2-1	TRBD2	CASSPEPSGPYNEQFF	TGTGCCAGCAGTCCGGAACCTAGCGGGCCTTACAATGAGCAGTTCTTC
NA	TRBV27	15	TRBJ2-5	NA	CASLYPCRLRETQYF	TGTGCCAGCCTGTACCCGTGCCGATTAAGAGAGACCCAGTACTTC
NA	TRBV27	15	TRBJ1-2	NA	CASSLSIRTEYGYTF	TGTGCCAGCAGTTTATCGATCAGGACGGAATATGGCTACACCTTC
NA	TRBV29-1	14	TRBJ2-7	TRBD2	CSVEGLAGVYEQYF	TGCAGCGTTGAAGGACTAGCGGGAGTATACGAGCAGTACTTC